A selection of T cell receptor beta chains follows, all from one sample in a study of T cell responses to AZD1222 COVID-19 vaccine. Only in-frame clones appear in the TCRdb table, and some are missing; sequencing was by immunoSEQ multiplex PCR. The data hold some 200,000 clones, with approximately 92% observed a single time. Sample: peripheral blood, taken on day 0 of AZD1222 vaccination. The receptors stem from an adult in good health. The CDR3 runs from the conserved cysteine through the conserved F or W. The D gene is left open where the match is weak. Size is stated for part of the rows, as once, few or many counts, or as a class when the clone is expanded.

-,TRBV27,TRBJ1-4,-,TGTGCCAGCAGTAACAGGTCTAATGAAAAACTGTTTTTT,CASSNRSNEKLFF
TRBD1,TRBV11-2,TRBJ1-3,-,TGTGCCAGCAGCCGGGACAGGGGAGCAAACACCATATATTTT,CASSRDRGANTIYF
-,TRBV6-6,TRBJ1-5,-,TGTGCCAGCAGTTACTCGACGGGGATGGGCAATCAGCCCCAGCATTTT,CASSYSTGMGNQPQHF
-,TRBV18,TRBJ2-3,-,TGTGCCAGCTCACCACTCCTTAGGACCTCTCGGAGAGATACGCAGTATTTT,CASSPLLRTSRRDTQYF
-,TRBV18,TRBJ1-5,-,TGTGCCAGCTCACCGATGGGGGGCTCGGAGCCCCAGCATTTT,CASSPMGGSEPQHF
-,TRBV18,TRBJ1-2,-,TGTGCCAGCTCACCGGCGGCAACTCCGAACCAGAGGGGCTACACCTTC,CASSPAATPNQRGYTF
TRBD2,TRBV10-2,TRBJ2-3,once,TGCGCCGGCAGCGGGAGGCGCACAGATACGCAGTATTTT,CAGSGRRTDTQYF
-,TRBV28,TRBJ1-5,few,TGTGCCAGCAGTTATAGCAATCAGCCCCAGCATTTT,CASSYSNQPQHF
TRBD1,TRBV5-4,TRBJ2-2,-,TGTGCCAGCAGCTTGCCCACACAGGGGAAAACCGGGGAGCTGTTTTTT,CASSLPTQGKTGELFF
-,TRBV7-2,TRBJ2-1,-,TGTGCCAGCAGCTTAGCCAGGGGCCCGATTAGCTCCTACAATGAGCAGTTCTTC,CASSLARGPISSYNEQFF
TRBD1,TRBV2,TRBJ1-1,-,TGTGCCAGCAGTGCCAACGGACAGGGGGCGGCTTTCTTT,CASSANGQGAAFF
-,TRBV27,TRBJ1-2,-,TGTGCCAGCAGTTCACCGACGGAGGGTTTTCATGGCTACACCTTC,CASSSPTEGFHGYTF
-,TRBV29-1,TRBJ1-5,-,TGCAGCGTTGGTCAGGGGCCGGGTCAGCCCCAGCATTTT,CSVGQGPGQPQHF
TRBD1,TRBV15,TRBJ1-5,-,TGTGCCACCAGCAGAGATACAGGGGGCGGCCAGCCCCAGCATTTT,CATSRDTGGGQPQHF
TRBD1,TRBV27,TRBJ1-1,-,TGTGCCAGCACCGGGACAGATAACACTGAAGCTTTCTTT,CASTGTDNTEAFF
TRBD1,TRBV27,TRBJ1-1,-,TGTGCCAGCAGTCCACAGGGGGGCATGAACACTGAAGCTTTCTTT,CASSPQGGMNTEAFF
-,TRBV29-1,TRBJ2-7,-,TGCAGCGTTGAACGATTGGGGCTTACGGGCGAGCAGTACTTC,CSVERLGLTGEQYF
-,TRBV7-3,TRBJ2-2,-,TGTGCCAGCAGCTTCAGCAACCCGAACACCGGGGAGCTGTTTTTT,CASSFSNPNTGELFF
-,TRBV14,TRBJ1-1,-,TGTGCCAGCAGCCAGGCAGACAGAACGGTTTCCATGAACACTGAAGCTTTCTTT,CASSQADRTVSMNTEAFF
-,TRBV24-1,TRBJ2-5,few,TGTGCCACCAGTGTTGGTGGGGTCGGGGGACAAGAGACCCAGTACTTC,CATSVGGVGGQETQYF
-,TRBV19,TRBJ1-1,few,TGTGCCAGTAGTATAGATCTACGGGGTGAAGCTTTCTTT,CASSIDLRGEAFF
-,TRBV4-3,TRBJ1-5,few,TGCGCCAGCAGCCAAGGTCGCAATCAGCCCCAGCATTTT,CASSQGRNQPQHF